One sample yielded the 18 T cell receptor beta chains listed below, sequenced in a study of T cell responses to AZD1222 COVID-19 vaccine. TCRdb's copy holds only in-frame clones and misses some; the assay was immunoSEQ multiplex PCR. The data show approximately 120,000 clones, roughly 90% seen once. The sequencing here drew on peripheral blood, taken on day 0 of AZD1222 vaccination. These receptors came from an adult in good health.

This sequence joins TRBV6-2 or TRBV6-3 and TRBJ2-1; TRBD2 matches 8 bases. The CDR3 is made up of 14 amino acids. Trimming at V came to 5 bases and at J to 9 bases, leaving 9 bases not matched to a gene. Germline CDR1 MNHEY, CDR2 SVGEGT. CDR3 in DNA: TGTGCCAGCAGTGCCGCGGGGGGAGACGTTGAGCAGTTCTTC. This gives the protein CASSAAGGDVEQFF.

The rearrangement links TRBV18 to TRBJ2-1, with D tentatively TRBD2 (6 bases). The CDR3 totals 13 residues. V lost 6 bases to trimming and J lost 4 bases, with 10 bases between them. Germline values: CDR1 KGHSH, CDR2 LQKENI. CDR3 sequence: CASSEREYNEQFF. CDR3 bases: TGTGCCAGCTCCGAACGGGAGTACAATGAGCAGTTCTTC.

The chain couples TRBV18 to TRBJ2-6; TRBD1 or TRBD2 may be the D gene (5 bases each). With 3 bases removed from V and 1 base from J, the gap between germline ends came to 16 bases. The germline V gene encodes CDR1 KGHSH and CDR2 LQKENI. The CDR3 loop spans 18 amino acids. CDR3 loop: CASSPTRWGISGANVLTF. The DNA for the CDR3 is TGTGCCAGCTCACCCACTCGGTGGGGGATTTCTGGGGCCAACGTCCTGACTTTC.

This rearrangement joins TRBV6-5 to TRBJ2-3, with D unclear. The CDR3 is made up of 15 amino acids. Germline V gives CDR1 MNHEY, CDR2 SVGAGI. The V end lost 4 bases, the J end lost 2 bases, and 13 bases lay between the germline ends. This CDR3 is CASSLLVGFTDTQYF. DNA of the CDR3: TGTGCCAGCAGTTTATTAGTGGGGTTCACAGATACGCAGTATTTT.

This clone was detected only a few times. The V gene is TRBV4-2, the J gene TRBJ1-4, with D perhaps TRBD1 (5 bases). The CDR3 runs 16 residues. V was clipped by 1 base and J by 5 bases, with 14 bases between them. CDR1 and CDR2 (germline): LGHNA, YNFKEQ. The CDR3: CASSQVGDLRNEKLFF. In DNA form, the CDR3 reads TGTGCCAGCAGCCAAGTGGGGGACCTTCGAAATGAAAAACTGTTTTTT.

The rearrangement joins TRBV5-4 to TRBJ2-7, with a weak D call TRBD1 (7 bases). Trimming left V 4 bases short and J 1 base short, with 15 bases between. CDR3 length: 15 residues. Germline lookup yields CDR1 SGHNT and CDR2 YYREEE (reference sequence). The CDR3 region has the DNA TGTGCCAGCAGCGCCCGACAGGGAGGATCCTACGAGCAGTACTTC. Residues: CASSARQGGSYEQYF.

The chain combines TRBV11-2 with TRBJ1-1, with no clear D. The CDR3 extends over 15 amino acids. The germline V gene has CDR1 SGHAT and CDR2 FQNNGV. V dropped 1 base and J dropped 5 bases, with 14 bases sitting between them. The CDR3 DNA reads as TGTGCCAGCAGCTTAGTCGGAGGATCGGGGACTGAAGCTTTCTTT. This sequence encodes CASSLVGGSGTEAFF.

This chain uses TRBV27 with TRBJ1-2; 8 bases map to TRBD1. This CDR3 has 16 amino acids. V trimming: 6 bases; J trimming: 4 bases; junction bases outside the gene matches: 13. Per the germline V gene, CDR1 is MNHEY and CDR2 is SMNVEV (reference sequence). The CDR3 spells CASRPGQVGLGYGYTF. In DNA form, the CDR3 reads TGTGCCAGCAGACCGGGACAGGTGGGACTCGGCTATGGCTACACCTTC.

The chain links TRBV6-6 to TRBJ2-7; perhaps D is TRBD1 or TRBD2 (5 bases each). CDR1 and CDR2 (germline): MNHNY, SVGAGI (reference sequence). The CDR3 is made up of 15 amino acids. Trimming stripped 0 bases from V and 3 bases from J, with 12 bases between. The CDR3 DNA follows: TGTGCCAGCAGTTACTCGAGTAATGGGGGCTACGAGCAGTACTTC. Translating it yields CASSYSSNGGYEQYF.

This chain joins TRBV30 and TRBJ1-5; 8 bases are shared with TRBD1. J gave up 9 bases and V 0 bases, and 10 bases lay outside the gene matches. This CDR3 has 15 amino acids. Germline-derived CDR1 and CDR2 are GTSNPN and SVGIG (reference sequence). Here the CDR3 reads CAWSVQDRDRRPQHF. The CDR3 bases are TGTGCCTGGAGTGTACAAGACAGGGACAGGCGGCCCCAGCATTTT.

This rearrangement joins TRBV9 to TRBJ2-7; 7 nucleotides line up with TRBD2. This CDR3 is 13 amino acids long. After removal of 4 bases from V and 2 bases from J, the junction contained 3 bases not matched to a gene. The germline V gene encodes CDR1 SGDLS and CDR2 YYNGEE. The CDR3 DNA is TGTGCCAGCAGCCCGGCGGGGGCCTACGAGCAGTACTTC. Amino acids: CASSPAGAYEQYF. The whole variable domain, filled in from reference TRBV9 and TRBJ2-7, reads DSGVTQTPKHLITATGQRVTLRCSPRSGDLSVYWYQQSLDQGLQFLIQYYNGEERAKGNILERFSAQQFPDLHSELNLSSLELGDSALYFCASSPAGAYEQYFGPGTRLTVT.

The chain recombines TRBV28 with TRBJ2-1; D might be TRBD2 (5 bases). This CDR3 contains 16 residues. The germline CDR1 and CDR2 sequences are MDHEN and SYDVKM. V gave up 6 bases and J gave up 0 bases, with 15 bases separating them. CDR3 loop: CASSPFSGSSYNEQFF. The CDR3 DNA follows: TGTGCCAGCAGCCCTTTTTCGGGGAGCTCCTACAATGAGCAGTTCTTC. The full variable domain, rest sourced from reference TRBV28 and TRBJ2-1, is DVKVTQSSRYLVKRTGEKVFLECVQDMDHENMFWYRQDPGLGLRLIYFSYDVKMKEKGDIPEGYSVSREKKERFSLILESASTNQTSMYLCASSPFSGSSYNEQFFGPGTRLTVL.

The chain uses TRBV7-2 and TRBJ1-1; 8 bases match TRBD1. Germline trimming cut 5 bases from V and 4 bases from J; bases unmatched to any gene: 9. In germline, CDR1 is SGHTA, CDR2 FQGNSA. The CDR3 sequence is 15 residues long. The CDR3 bases are TGTGCCAGCAGCGCCCAGACAGGGGTGAGCACTGAAGCTTTCTTT. Its translation is CASSAQTGVSTEAFF. The variable domain in full, completed from reference TRBV7-2 and TRBJ1-1, reads GAGVSQSPSNKVTEKGKDVELRCDPISGHTALYWYRQSLGQGLEFLIYFQGNSAPDKSGLPSDRFSAERTGGSVSTLTIQRTQQEDSAVYLCASSAQTGVSTEAFFGQGTRLTVV.

This chain joins TRBV28 and TRBJ2-7; 8 positions agree with TRBD2. Germline V gives CDR1 MDHEN, CDR2 SYDVKM. The CDR3 has 15 residues. Trimming removed 5 bases from V and 7 bases from J; junction bases left unmatched: 13. The CDR3 DNA follows: TGTGCCAGCAGTCCTAGCCCAGCGGGAGCTCGTGAGCAGTACTTC. Its protein product is CASSPSPAGAREQYF.

The chain employs TRBV4-2 and TRBJ2-7; TRBD2 might be the D (5 bases). This CDR3 contains 15 residues. Germline loops: CDR1 LGHNA, CDR2 YNFKEQ. V was trimmed by 4 bases and J by 4 bases, leaving 17 bases between them. The CDR3 nucleotides are TGTGCCAGCAGCCTTTCCGAGGGAGAGGGATACGAGCAGTACTTC. Translation: CASSLSEGEGYEQYF.

The V call is TRBV24-1, the J call TRBJ2-2; 11 positions match TRBD1. The V gene end was trimmed by 4 bases and the J gene end by 3 bases; junction bases not matched to a gene: 6. The CDR3 consists of 17 residues. Germline V gene sequence: CDR1 KGHDR, CDR2 SFDVKD. CDR3 DNA: TGTGCCACCAGTGAAGGGACAGGGGGAAAGGACACCGGGGAGCTGTTTTTT. It codes for CATSEGTGGKDTGELFF.

The rearrangement joins TRBV6-1 to TRBJ2-1; 14 bases map to TRBD2. Germline V gene lookup returns CDR1 MNHNS and CDR2 SASEGT. The CDR3 loop spans 21 amino acids. After removal of 1 base from V and 0 bases from J, the junction contained 11 bases not matched to a gene. Written as DNA, the CDR3 is TGTGCCAGCAGTGAAGTTTTTGGGAGACTAGCGGGGGGGAGCTCCTACAATGAGCAGTTCTTC. Translating gives CASSEVFGRLAGGSSYNEQFF.

V gene TRBV28 combines with J gene TRBJ2-2; tentative D call: TRBD1 (6 bases). The CDR3 covers 15 residues. Deletions cut 5 bases from V and 0 bases from J, with 10 bases between. CDR1 is MDHEN and CDR2 is SYDVKM in the germline V gene. CDR3 sequence (DNA): TGTGCCAGCAGTGGCAGGGGCGCGAACACCGGGGAGCTGTTTTTT. Protein sequence: CASSGRGANTGELFF.